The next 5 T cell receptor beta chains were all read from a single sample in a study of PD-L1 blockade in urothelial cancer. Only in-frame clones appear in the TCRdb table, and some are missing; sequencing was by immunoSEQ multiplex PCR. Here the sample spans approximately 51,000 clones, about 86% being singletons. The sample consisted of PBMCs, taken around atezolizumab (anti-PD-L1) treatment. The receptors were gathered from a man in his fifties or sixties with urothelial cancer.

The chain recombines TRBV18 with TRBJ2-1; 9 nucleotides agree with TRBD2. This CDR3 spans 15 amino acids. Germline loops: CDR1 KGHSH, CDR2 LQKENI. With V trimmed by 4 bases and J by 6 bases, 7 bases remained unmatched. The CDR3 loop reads CASSLPGLAVNEQFF. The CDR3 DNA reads TGTGCCAGCTCACTTCCGGGACTAGCTGTCAATGAGCAGTTCTTC.

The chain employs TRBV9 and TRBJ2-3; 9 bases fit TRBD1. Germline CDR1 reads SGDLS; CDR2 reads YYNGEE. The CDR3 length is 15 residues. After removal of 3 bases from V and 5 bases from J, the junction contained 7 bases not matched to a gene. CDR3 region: CASSADRGGVDTQYF. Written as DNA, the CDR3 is TGTGCCAGCAGCGCCGACAGGGGGGGGGTAGATACGCAGTATTTT.

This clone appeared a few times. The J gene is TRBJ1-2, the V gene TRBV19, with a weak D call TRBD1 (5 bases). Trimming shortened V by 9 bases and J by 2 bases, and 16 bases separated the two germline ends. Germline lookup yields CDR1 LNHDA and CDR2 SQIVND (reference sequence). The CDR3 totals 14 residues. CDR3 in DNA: TGTGCCAGCCTTCCAGGACACCAAAACTATGGCTACACCTTC. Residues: CASLPGHQNYGYTF.

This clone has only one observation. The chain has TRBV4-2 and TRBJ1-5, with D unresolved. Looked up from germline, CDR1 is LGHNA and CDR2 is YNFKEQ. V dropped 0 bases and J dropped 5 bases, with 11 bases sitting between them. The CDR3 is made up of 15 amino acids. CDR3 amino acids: CASSQDLGGHQPQHF. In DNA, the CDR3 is TGTGCCAGCAGCCAAGATCTAGGAGGGCATCAGCCCCAGCATTTT.

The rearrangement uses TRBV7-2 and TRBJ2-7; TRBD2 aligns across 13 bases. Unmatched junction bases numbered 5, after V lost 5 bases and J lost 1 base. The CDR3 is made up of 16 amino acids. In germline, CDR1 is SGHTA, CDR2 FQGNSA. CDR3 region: CASSPGTSGISYEQYF. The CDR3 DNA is TGTGCCAGCAGCCCCGGGACTAGCGGGATATCCTACGAGCAGTACTTC.